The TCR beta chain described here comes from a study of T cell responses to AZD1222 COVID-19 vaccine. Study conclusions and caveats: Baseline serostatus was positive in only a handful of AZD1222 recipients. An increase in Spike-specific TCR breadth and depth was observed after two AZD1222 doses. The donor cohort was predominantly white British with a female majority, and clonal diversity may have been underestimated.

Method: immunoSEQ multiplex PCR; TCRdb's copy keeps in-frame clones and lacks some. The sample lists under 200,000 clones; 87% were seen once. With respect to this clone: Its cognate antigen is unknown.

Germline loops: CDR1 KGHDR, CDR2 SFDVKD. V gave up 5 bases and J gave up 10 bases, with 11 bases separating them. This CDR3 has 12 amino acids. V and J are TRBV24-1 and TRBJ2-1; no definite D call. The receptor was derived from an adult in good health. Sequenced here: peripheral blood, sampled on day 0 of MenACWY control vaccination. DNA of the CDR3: TGTGCCACCAGTGGGGTAGGGCGGGAGCAGTTCTTC. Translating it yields CATSGVGREQFF.